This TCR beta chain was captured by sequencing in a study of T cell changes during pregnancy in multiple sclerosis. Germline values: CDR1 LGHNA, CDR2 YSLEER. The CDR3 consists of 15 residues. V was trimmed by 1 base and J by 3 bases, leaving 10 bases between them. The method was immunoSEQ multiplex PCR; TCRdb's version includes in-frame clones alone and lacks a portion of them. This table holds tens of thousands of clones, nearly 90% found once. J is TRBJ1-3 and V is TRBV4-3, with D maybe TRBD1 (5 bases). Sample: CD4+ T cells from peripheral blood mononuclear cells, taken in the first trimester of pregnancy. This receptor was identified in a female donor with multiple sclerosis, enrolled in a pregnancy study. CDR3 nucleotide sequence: TGCGCCAGCAGCCAAGGGGCGGGGGGTGGAAACACCATATATTTT. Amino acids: CASSQGAGGGNTIYF.